The source of this T cell receptor (beta chain) is a study of OX40 agonist ivuxolimab in advanced cancers. Study as a whole: Dose-escalation cases comprised hepatocellular carcinoma, melanoma, renal cell or head and neck cancer.

V dropped 4 bases and J dropped 6; count of bases not matched to a gene: 10. The CDR3 is 15 amino acids. CDR1 is MNHNY and CDR2 is SVGAGI in the germline V gene (reference sequence). Sequenced by immunoSEQ multiplex PCR; TCRdb stores in-frame clones only, minus some. Seen here are tens of thousands of clones, approximately 82% observed once, and the top ten hold around 2%. This receptor was obtained from an adult with an advanced solid tumor such as melanoma, head and neck, liver or kidney cancer. This specimen consisted of CD4+ or CD8+ T cells sorted from blood, obtained in a trial of the OX40 agonist ivuxolimab. The chain carries TRBV6-6 and TRBJ1-1; TRBD1 matches at 8 bases. The CDR3 spells CASSSTWTGRAEAFF. CDR3 nucleotide sequence: TGTGCCAGCAGTTCTACTTGGACAGGGAGGGCTGAAGCTTTCTTT.